This entry lists 21 T cell receptor beta chains sequenced from one sample in a study of vaccination and CD4 T cells after COVID-19. Cultured CD4+ T cells had their DNA profiled by the Oncomine TCR Beta short-read assay. TCRdb analysed the PCR reads with MiXCR anew, one entry per CDR3 protein. The sample contains approximately 23,000 distinct CDR3 sequences, about 50% of which appear only once. No antigens are known for them. Indicated treatment: roughly 10-day PBMC culture with coronavirus spike peptide pools or control peptides (ViraFEST assay). The source material was CD4+ T cells from blood, cultured in vitro, sampled before SARS-CoV-2 vaccination. All receptors derive from a human donor who received a COVID-19 vaccine.

The chain is built from TRBV2 and TRBJ1-3, with 9 bases aligning to TRBD1. The V gene's germline CDR1 is SNHLY and CDR2 FYNNEI. The CDR3 spans 13 residues. With V trimmed by 6 bases and J by 4 bases, 1 base remained unmatched. The DNA of the CDR3 is TGTGCCAGCAGCGGGACAGGGGGAAACACCATATATTTT. This sequence encodes CASSGTGGNTIYF.

V usage is TRBV30 and J usage is TRBJ2-2, with TRBD1 matching 10 bases. The CDR3 length is 15 residues. The germline V gene has CDR1 GTSNPN and CDR2 SVGIG (reference sequence). J lost 7 bases, V lost 8 bases, and 13 bases had no gene match. Written as DNA, the CDR3 is TGTGCCGGAGCACGGGACAGGGGAGGTGACGGGGAGCTGTTTTTT. Translating gives CAGARDRGGDGELFF.

In its sample, this clonotype was seen once. This chain uses TRBV27 with TRBJ1-6; 7 positions match TRBD1. The germline gives CDR1 MNHEY, CDR2 SMNVEV (reference sequence). The CDR3 is 15 residues long. V was pared by 7 bases and J by 8 bases, with 11 bases of the junction left unmatched. In DNA, the CDR3 is TGTGCCAGCACTCTTCAGGGGGGATTGGATTCACCCCTCCACTTT. Amino acids: CASTLQGGLDSPLHF.

The chain links TRBV19 to TRBJ1-2; 10 positions match TRBD1. J was trimmed by 6 bases and V by 9 bases; bases with no gene match: 10. Germline V lookup: CDR1 LNHDA, CDR2 SQIVND (reference sequence). The CDR3 loop spans 14 amino acids. The CDR3 protein is CASKDSGTGDGYTF. The DNA for the CDR3 is TGTGCCAGCAAAGATTCCGGGACAGGGGATGGCTACACCTTC.

This clonotype was picked up a small number of times. The rearrangement links TRBV2 to TRBJ2-7; the match to TRBD1 covers 10 bases. The V gene's germline CDR1 is SNHLY and CDR2 FYNNEI. There are 15 residues in the CDR3. The V gene end was trimmed by 7 bases and the J gene end by 3 bases; junction bases not matched to a gene: 9. CDR3 nucleotide sequence: TGTGCCAGCACCGACCCGGGACAGGGGAGCTACGAGCAGTACTTC. Amino acid sequence: CASTDPGQGSYEQYF.

Only one count was recorded for this clonotype. The rearrangement joins TRBV6-2 or TRBV6-3 to TRBJ2-2, with a possible D match to TRBD1 (5 bases). V was trimmed by 7 bases and J by 0 bases, leaving 15 bases between them. Germline CDR1 is MNHEY and CDR2 is SVGEGT. The CDR3 contains 16 residues. CDR3: CASKGAEFANTGELFF. The CDR3 nucleotides read TGTGCCAGCAAAGGGGCAGAGTTCGCGAACACCGGGGAGCTGTTTTTT.

The chain joins TRBV30 to TRBJ1-1; TRBD1 matches at 8 bases. With V trimmed by 2 bases and J by 4 bases, 3 bases remained unmatched. Per germline, CDR1 GTSNPN and CDR2 SVGIG (reference sequence). The CDR3 extends over 13 amino acids. This chain's CDR3 is CAWSQGARTEAFF. CDR3 sequence (DNA): TGTGCCTGGAGTCAGGGGGCGCGCACTGAAGCTTTCTTT.

The chain carries TRBV12-3 or TRBV12-4 and TRBJ2-3; TRBD2 aligns across 9 bases. CDR3 length: 16 amino acids. The V gene end was trimmed by 4 bases and the J gene end by 2 bases; junction bases not matched to a gene: 7. The CDR3, as DNA: TGTGCCAGCAGTTGGGGAGCGGGGGGCTCCACAGATACGCAGTATTTT. Encoded protein: CASSWGAGGSTDTQYF.

V usage is TRBV30 and J usage is TRBJ2-7; TRBD2 aligns across 13 bases. This CDR3 is 14 amino acids long. The germline CDR1 and CDR2 sequences are GTSNPN and SVGIG (reference sequence). V shed 3 bases and J 4 bases; nucleotides not matched to a gene: 3. The CDR3 DNA sequence: TGTGCCTGGAGACTAGCGGGGGGGAGATACGAGCAGTACTTC. Translating gives CAWRLAGGRYEQYF.

The chain links TRBV15 to TRBJ1-3; no definite D call. Trimming pared 3 bases from V and 1 base from J, leaving 4 bases between. CDR1 and CDR2 (germline): LNHNV, YYDKDF (reference sequence). CDR3 length: 13 amino acids. The CDR3 region is CATSRYSGNTIYF. The CDR3 DNA reads as TGTGCCACCAGCAGGTATTCTGGAAACACCATATATTTT. Based on the CDR3 plus reference TRBV15 and TRBJ1-3, the full variable domain is DAMVIQNPRYQVTQFGKPVTLSCSQTLNHNVMYWYQQKSSQAPKLLFHYYDKDFNNEADTPDNFQSRRPNTSFCFLDIRSPGLGDTAMYLCATSRYSGNTIYFGEGSWLTVV.

V and J are TRBV5-1 and TRBJ1-2; TRBD1 matches at 7 bases. V lost 0 bases, J lost 4 bases, and 6 bases stayed unmatched. CDR1 and CDR2 from the germline V gene are SGHRS and YFSETQ. The CDR3 contains 15 residues. CDR3: CASSLAPGTAYGYTF. In DNA, the CDR3 is TGCGCCAGCAGCTTGGCCCCAGGGACAGCCTATGGCTACACCTTC.

The J gene is TRBJ1-3, the V gene TRBV7-9; 7 bases are a match to TRBD1. With 5 bases clipped from V and 0 bases from J, the junction kept 16 bases outside the gene matches. This CDR3 has 19 residues. CDR1 and CDR2 (germline): SEHNR, FQNEAQ (reference sequence). This chain's CDR3 is CASSPLRDSDISSGNTIYF. CDR3 nucleotide sequence: TGTGCCAGCAGCCCCCTCCGGGACAGCGACATAAGCTCTGGAAACACCATATATTTT.

This clonotype was found a few times. V usage is TRBV12-3 or TRBV12-4 and J usage is TRBJ1-2; D gene unclear. V lost 2 bases and J lost 5, with 6 bases in between. The CDR3 sequence is 12 residues long. The CDR3 coding sequence is TGTGCCAGCAGTTTAATGGGGTATGGCTACACCTTC. Protein sequence: CASSLMGYGYTF.

A few counts support this clonotype. V is TRBV19 and J is TRBJ2-2; possible D gene TRBD1, 8 bases. The germline V gene has CDR1 LNHDA and CDR2 SQIVND (reference sequence). This CDR3 is built from 15 residues. The germline V and J ends were trimmed by 4 bases and 8 bases, with 17 bases remaining between them. The CDR3 region is CASSTQDREGGELFF. CDR3 nucleotides: TGTGCCAGTAGTACCCAGGACAGGGAGGGTGGGGAGCTGTTTTTT.

This clonotype appeared a few times. The gene calls are TRBV7-2 and TRBJ1-5; D uncertain. Trimming took 1 base from V and 5 from J, leaving 3 bases between them. Germline CDR1 and CDR2: SGHTA and FQGNSA. The CDR3 consists of 12 residues. The CDR3 DNA follows: TGTGCCAGCAGCTTAGGGTATCAGCCCCAGCATTTT. Translation gives CASSLGYQPQHF.

The CDR3 is CSAGQAPLANYGYTF. The CDR3, as DNA: TGCAGCGCCGGACAGGCCCCATTAGCTAACTATGGCTACACCTTC. This chain connects TRBV20-1 to TRBJ1-2; 7 positions agree with TRBD1. Germline V gene lookup returns CDR1 DFQATT and CDR2 SNEGSKA (reference sequence). The CDR3 extends over 15 amino acids.

The chain joins TRBV5-5 to TRBJ2-5; 13 nucleotides align to TRBD2. The junction had 0 bases not matched to a gene; V was cut back by 3 bases and J by 4 bases. The germline gives CDR1 SGHKS, CDR2 YYEKEE (reference sequence). CDR3 length equals 14 residues. CDR3 nucleotide sequence: TGTGCCAGCAGCTGGACTAGCGGGGGAGAGACCCAGTACTTC. Its translation: CASSWTSGGETQYF. The full variable domain, with the rest looked up from reference TRBV5-5 and TRBJ2-5, is DAGVTQSPTHLIKTRGQQVTLRCSPISGHKSVSWYQQVLGQGPQFIFQYYEKEERGRGNFPDRFSARQFPNYSSELNVNALLLGDSALYLCASSWTSGGETQYFGPGTRLLVL.

The chain combines TRBV5-4 with TRBJ2-5; D gene uncertain. V lost 4 bases and J lost 3, with 7 bases in between. The CDR3 is 12 amino acids. From germline, CDR1 is SGHNT and CDR2 YYREEE (reference sequence). CDR3 sequence reads: CASSTLEETQYF. CDR3 nucleotide sequence: TGTGCCAGCAGCACGCTCGAAGAGACCCAGTACTTC.

This chain links TRBV6-1 with TRBJ2-3; 15 nucleotides line up with TRBD2. V dropped 1 base and J dropped 4; count of bases not matched to a gene: 0. Germline V gene lookup returns CDR1 MNHNS and CDR2 SASEGT. The CDR3 is 16 residues long. The CDR3 DNA is TGTGCCAGCAGTGAAGGGACTAGCGGGGGGGCAGATACGCAGTATTTT. Protein product: CASSEGTSGGADTQYF.

This clonotype was observed a handful of times. The chain is built from TRBV7-9 and TRBJ1-3; 9 positions agree with TRBD1. Trimming removed 3 bases from V and 4 bases from J; junction bases left unmatched: 4. The CDR3 is made up of 15 amino acids. CDR1 is SEHNR, CDR2 FQNEAQ, per germline (reference sequence). The CDR3 is CASSFGTGTGNTIYF. CDR3 DNA: TGTGCCAGCAGCTTTGGGACAGGGACAGGAAACACCATATATTTT.

CDR3 bases: TGTGCCTGGACCAGCCTGACTAGCGGGGGGGCTGTCACAGATACGCAGTATTTT. Its translation is CAWTSLTSGGAVTDTQYF. The chain employs TRBV30 and TRBJ2-3; 14 bases match TRBD2. In germline, CDR1 is GTSNPN, CDR2 SVGIG (reference sequence). This CDR3 is built from 18 residues. The V gene end was trimmed by 4 bases and the J gene end by 2 bases; junction bases not matched to a gene: 11.